This T cell receptor (beta chain) was recorded in a study of blood T cell repertoires in COVID-19 (TCRdb year 2020). With respect to the entire study: Collaborator samples came from the United States, Italy and Spain and covered acute and convalescent phases of COVID-19. The material from the prospective study consisted of cDNA or gDNA derived from T cells, B-cell-depleted T cells, or PBMCs. The dataset comprised deeply sampled blood TCRbeta repertoires from subjects exposed to, actively infected with, or recovered from COVID-19. The repertoires were made available in a free public database intended to serve as a resource for research on the immune response to SARS-CoV-2. Samples were obtained from the ongoing ImmuneRACE study (first 160 participants) and from 1,254 subjects provided by 6 global collaborators. The sample metadata nearly always contained a de-identified subject ID, COVID-19 status, age in years and sex. Where HLA class I and class II types were available, the types were taken from metadata supplied by the sample provider, not from assay-based typing. The paper's findings and limits, for the study overall: Clinical and demographic metadata were provided uncurated, with the amount varying by source and participant.

TCRbeta CDR3 regions were amplified from genomic DNA by means of the immunoSEQ Assay, a bias-controlled multiplex PCR. As for the original processing: The number of nucleated cells in each sample was estimated from the amplification of reference gene primers within the assay. To quantify the absolute abundance of each unique TCRbeta CDR3 rearrangement, sequence reads were collapsed and filtered. For each sample, productive Simpson clonality was calculated by taking the square root of Simpson's diversity index across productive rearrangements. Entries here come from immuneACCESS through TCRdb and include only in-frame sequences with V and J called. Some clones fail to appear in such tables; in the studies checked, an unresolved V gene covers under half of the shortfall, and the cause of the remainder is unknown. The V and J calls and the clone size are those of that table, but D and trimming were determined from the DNA. The sample has approximately 170,000 clones on record, 86% of them singletons. The top ten clonotypes cover approximately 10% of the sample.

One collaborating source in Seattle enrolled patients during active infection and followed them longitudinally through the course of disease. Each collaborating institution followed its own protocols to collect whole blood in K2EDTA tubes. For TCRbeta analysis, collaborators shipped samples as frozen whole blood, isolated PBMCs, or DNA extracted from either of those sample types. For this clone: The target of this receptor is not known. Per-nucleotide qualities are absent, and no much larger clonotype sits a single base away.

CDR1 and CDR2 are drawn from the germline V gene: MNHEY, SVGAGI. Its CDR3 holds 15 amino acids, cysteine through phenylalanine. Only CDR3 DNA remains: 45 bases, in frame from the first base. V sheds 7 bases and J sheds 0 bases, leaving 16 bases between their ends. Rearrangement joined TRBV6-5 to TRBJ2-7, with TRBD2 as a weak D call on 5 bases. The sequenced sample consisted of peripheral blood. This clonotype was obtained from a woman aged 55-69 years with COVID-19, enrolled during active disease. The DNA sequence reads TGTGCCAGCAAAAGGGCAGCGGAGGACTCCTACGAGCAGTACTTC. This gives the protein CASKRAAEDSYEQYF.